This is a list of T cell receptor beta chains from one sample in a study of T cell repertoires in cytomegalovirus infection. TCRdb reprocessed the reads with MiXCR, giving one entry per CDR3 protein. The sample holds around 230,000 distinct CDR3 sequences, 6% to 8% seen once. What was sequenced was PBMCs. Receptors originate from a human donor in good health (CMV status not recorded). Some clones in this sample may be carry-over from other donors' samples. The conserved cysteine and the conserved F or W are not part of the CDR3 here. Where a row states a size, it is once, few, many or the class of an expanded clone; other rows omit it.

j_call,v_call,clone_size,cdr3_aa
TRBJ1-1,TRBV29-1,few,SVEDLYQGGFTEAF
TRBJ2-7,TRBV6-2/TRBV6-3,many,AGPNTGLADYEQY
TRBJ1-2,TRBV7-2,many,ASSLSQGGYGYT
TRBJ1-5,TRBV15,NA,ATSRDMRLDQPQH
TRBJ1-4,TRBV19,many,ATRDRGTTNEKLF
TRBJ2-1,TRBV6-2/TRBV6-3,few,ASSLGGTSSYNEQF
TRBJ1-2,TRBV6-2/TRBV6-3,NA,ASRLTGAGSYGYT
TRBJ1-2,TRBV7-2,many,ASIQASNRVGYT
TRBJ2-3,TRBV7-6,NA,ASSLGQGPADTQY
TRBJ2-3,TRBV29-1,many,SVGTGGDTQY
TRBJ2-5,TRBV3-1,NA,ASSARTREETQY
TRBJ2-4,TRBV19,many,ASSLRDGKNIQY
TRBJ2-2,TRBV24-1,many,ATGEGDTGELF
TRBJ2-5,TRBV2,few,ASRGEPETQY
TRBJ2-4,TRBV10-3,many,AISSDLAKNIQY
TRBJ2-5,TRBV7-8,many,ASTSPSGAKTQY
TRBJ2-2,TRBV2,many,ASSEVGGATGELF
TRBJ1-3,TRBV15,few,ATSGLGMNPGFSGNTIY
TRBJ1-2,TRBV7-2,many,ASSLAARVEGYT
TRBJ1-1,TRBV27,many,ASRGQYTEAF
TRBJ1-5,TRBV7-8,many,ASSPLGGLSNQPQH
TRBJ2-2,TRBV6-2/TRBV6-3,many,ASSPGTGQNTGELF
TRBJ2-3,TRBV20-1,many,SAGLASLDTQY
TRBJ2-2,TRBV10-3,few,AISDPGGGLLVNTGELF
TRBJ1-2,TRBV28,many,ASSLEPNYGYT
TRBJ2-5,TRBV6-2/TRBV6-3,many,ASSPGGAETQY
TRBJ2-3,TRBV29-1,many,SVEPGLETDTQY
TRBJ2-1,TRBV20-1,many,SARLAGGSYNEQF
TRBJ1-1,TRBV5-1,many,ASSPLARPGEAF
TRBJ1-5,TRBV19,NA,ASSIARRGDQPQH
TRBJ1-2,TRBV9,many,ASSVDGYYGYT
TRBJ1-1,TRBV29-1,NA,SVDSGALGTEAF
TRBJ2-1,TRBV28,many,ASSPQGSYNEQF
TRBJ2-7,TRBV29-1,many,SVKRGAIQEQY
TRBJ2-1,TRBV7-3,many,ASSPGLASDEQF
TRBJ2-7,TRBV14,few,ASSRTGASYEQY
TRBJ1-1,TRBV20-1,few,SARPTGPTEAF
TRBJ2-1,TRBV29-1,NA,SVSKGGGSYNEQF
TRBJ1-1,TRBV18,NA,ASSQGGDTEAF
TRBJ1-3,TRBV7-2,many,ASSLVAATGNTIY
TRBJ2-5,TRBV20-1,many,SASPGLARGETQY
TRBJ1-6,TRBV13,many,ASSLSGTGANSPLH
TRBJ2-7,TRBV7-9,many,ASSFRDRTPVEQY
TRBJ2-7,TRBV28,NA,ASTWGRVGEQY
TRBJ2-1,TRBV6-2/TRBV6-3,many,ASSQRPEGSYNEQF
TRBJ2-5,TRBV4-2,few,ASSQNPTGVGETQY
TRBJ2-1,TRBV7-8,many,ASSSRGTLGDEQF
TRBJ2-5,TRBV6-2/TRBV6-3,many,ASSYHRAGDLQETQY